The 25 T cell receptor beta chains below come from one sample, sequenced in a study of blood T cell repertoires in COVID-19. Measured with immunoSEQ multiplex PCR; TCRdb has only the in-frame clones, and not every one. The top ten hold around 8.1% of the sample, which has roughly 150,000 clones, 75% to 85% seen once. Sequencing used peripheral blood. These TCRs come from a woman aged 60-70 years with COVID-19, enrolled during active disease.

This clone came up a few times. The chain has TRBV5-6 and TRBJ2-1; a weak D match, TRBD1 (5 bases). In germline, CDR1 is SGHDT, CDR2 YYEEEE. This CDR3 is 13 amino acids long. The V end was cut by 5 bases, the J end by 15 bases, with 21 bases between. CDR3 region: CASSPSRQSVWFF. Here the CDR3 DNA reads TGTGCCAGCAGTCCAAGCCGACAGAGCGTTTGGTTCTTC.

The V gene is TRBV27, the J gene TRBJ1-2; no clear D gene. The ends were cut back, 2 bases at V and 4 bases at J, with 14 bases in the middle. The germline V gene encodes CDR1 MNHEY and CDR2 SMNVEV (reference sequence). The CDR3 has 15 amino acids. CDR3 coding DNA: TGTGCCAGCAGTTTAAAGATAGACATTACCTATGGCTACACCTTC. It encodes CASSLKIDITYGYTF.

The chain carries TRBV21-1 and TRBJ2-7; TRBD2 is the table's D call and was not checked against the DNA. TRBV21-1 is designated a pseudogene. CDR3 length: 13 amino acids. The CDR3 DNA reads TGTGCCAGCAGCATGAAGAGGGCCTACGAGCAGTACGTC. Translated: CASSMKRAYEQYV.

The chain carries TRBV11-2 and TRBJ1-4; a possible D gene is TRBD1 (6 bases). This CDR3 is built from 14 residues. The germline gives CDR1 SGHAT, CDR2 FQNNGV. Trimming removed 5 bases at V and 8 bases at J, with 15 bases between. CDR3 loop: CASSPQGWGEKLFF. The CDR3 coding sequence is TGTGCCAGCAGCCCTCAGGGGTGGGGGGAAAAACTGTTTTTT.

This clone was observed a single time. The chain combines TRBV7-2 with TRBJ2-7, with D possibly matching TRBD2 (6 bases). This CDR3 is built from 15 residues. Deletions cut 5 bases from V and 2 bases from J, with 16 bases between. CDR1 is SGHTA and CDR2 is FQGNSA in the germline V gene. CDR3 region: CASSAVGGNTYEQYF. The CDR3 nucleotides read TGTGCCAGCAGCGCCGTTGGAGGGAATACCTACGAGCAGTACTTC.

In this sample, this clone turned up many times. This chain uses TRBV7-9 with TRBJ1-3, with D unresolved. The germline V gene encodes CDR1 SEHNR and CDR2 FQNEAQ (reference sequence). Trimming left V 2 bases short and J 0 bases short, with 8 bases between. This CDR3 is built from 15 residues. The CDR3 sequence is CASSLNLRSGNTIYF. The CDR3 nucleotides read TGTGCCAGCAGCTTAAACCTGCGCTCTGGAAACACCATATATTTT.

The rearrangement uses TRBV10-1 and TRBJ2-2; 12 bases line up with TRBD2. The germline V gene encodes CDR1 WNHNN and CDR2 SYGVQD (reference sequence). This CDR3 has 15 amino acids. Trimming removed 4 bases from V and 7 bases from J; junction bases left unmatched: 4. CDR3 nucleotide sequence: TGCGCCAGCAGTGGACTAGCGGGAGCTGTCGGGGAGCTGTTTTTT. It translates to CASSGLAGAVGELFF.

The chain employs TRBV7-8 and TRBJ2-5, with 9 bases identical to TRBD1. The CDR3 runs 12 residues. CDR1 and CDR2 (germline): SGHVS, FQNEAQ. V lost 5 bases to trimming and J lost 10 bases; unmatched junction nucleotides: 5. The CDR3 here is CASSRGQGNQYF. In DNA, the CDR3 is TGTGCCAGCAGCCGCGGACAGGGGAACCAGTACTTC.

This clone came up once. J is TRBJ1-1 and V is TRBV27; perhaps TRBD1 as D (5 bases). CDR3 size: 16 residues. V gave up 4 bases and J gave up 5 bases, with 20 bases separating them. Germline CDR1 reads MNHEY; CDR2 reads SMNVEV (reference sequence). The CDR3 DNA sequence: TGTGCCAGCAGTTCACTGGGGCTCGGGGAGGGGACTGAAGCTTTCTTT. It encodes CASSSLGLGEGTEAFF.

This clone occurred once. This chain links TRBV7-3 with TRBJ2-3; 8 bases are shared with TRBD2. Germline CDR1 is SGHTA and CDR2 is FQGTGA. V trimming: 2 bases; J trimming: 3 bases; junction bases outside the gene matches: 7. The CDR3 consists of 16 residues. For the CDR3, the DNA is TGTGCCAGCAGCTTATCCAGCGGGAGTCGTACAGATACGCAGTATTTT. Translating it yields CASSLSSGSRTDTQYF.

V gene TRBV5-6 combines with J gene TRBJ1-6, with D tentatively TRBD1 (6 bases). The CDR3 is made up of 15 amino acids. CDR1 SGHDT and CDR2 YYEEEE come from the germline V gene. The V end was cut by 4 bases, the J end by 6 bases, with 14 bases between. The CDR3, as DNA: TGTGCCAGCAGCCCGTGGGGGCTGGGTAATTCACCCCTCCACTTT. As protein: CASSPWGLGNSPLHF.

The gene calls are TRBV9 and TRBJ1-5; 7 nucleotides agree with TRBD1. Germline V gene lookup returns CDR1 SGDLS and CDR2 YYNGEE. The J segment lost 4 bases and the V segment lost 3 bases, leaving 7 bases of the junction unmatched. The CDR3 contains 15 residues. CDR3 DNA: TGTGCCAGCAGCGGCGCGGGGACAGAGAATCAGCCCCAGCATTTT. It is translated as CASSGAGTENQPQHF.

The chain joins TRBV12-5 to TRBJ2-2; 12 bases are shared with TRBD1. Germline values: CDR1 LGHNT, CDR2 FRNRAP. V lost 1 base and J lost 0; bases outside the gene matches: 6. The CDR3 length is 19 residues. CDR3 protein: CASGLGRGQGASNTGELFF. The CDR3 bases are TGTGCTAGTGGTTTGGGTAGGGGACAGGGGGCGTCGAACACCGGGGAGCTGTTTTTT. The whole variable domain, filled in from reference TRBV12-5 and TRBJ2-2, reads DARVTQTPRHKVTEMGQEVTMRCQPILGHNTVFWYRQTMMQGLELLAYFRNRAPLDDSGMPKDRFSAEMPDATLATLKIQPSEPRDSAVYFCASGLGRGQGASNTGELFFGEGSRLTVL.

The chain is built from TRBV7-2 and TRBJ1-5; D may be TRBD1 (6 bases). The length of the CDR3 is 14 residues. V was shortened by 4 bases and J by 4 bases, with 11 bases between the two germline ends. From germline, CDR1 is SGHTA and CDR2 FQGNSA. In DNA form, the CDR3 reads TGTGCCAGCAGCTCCGACAGGTATAATCAGCCCCAGCATTTT. Its protein is CASSSDRYNQPQHF.

The chain links TRBV5-4 to TRBJ1-2; 8 bases line up with TRBD1. Germline V lookup: CDR1 SGHNT, CDR2 YYREEE (reference sequence). The CDR3 contains 14 residues. After removal of 2 bases from V and 9 bases from J, the junction contained 9 bases not matched to a gene. The CDR3 here is CASSLSGRGQSYTF. CDR3 coding DNA: TGTGCCAGCAGCTTAAGTGGCAGGGGGCAGAGCTACACCTTC.

The chain has TRBV6-2 or TRBV6-3 and TRBJ2-3; 8 bases align to TRBD1. The V and J ends lost 2 bases and 4 bases, in that order; junction bases with no gene match: 8. The CDR3 covers 16 residues. CDR1 and CDR2 from the germline V gene are MNHEY and SVGEGT. The CDR3 is CASSYPDRGVSDTQYF. The CDR3, as DNA: TGTGCCAGCAGTTACCCTGACAGGGGTGTATCAGATACGCAGTATTTT.

The chain is built from TRBV15 and TRBJ1-5; a possible D gene is TRBD1 (6 bases). Germline V gene sequence: CDR1 LNHNV, CDR2 YYDKDF (reference sequence). The CDR3 runs 15 residues. V lost 0 bases and J 7 bases, leaving 13 bases between the germline ends. This CDR3 reads CATSRDLGGGQPQHF. The CDR3 DNA sequence: TGTGCCACCAGCAGAGATCTAGGGGGTGGACAGCCCCAGCATTTT.

The rearrangement uses TRBV6-5 and TRBJ1-1; D possibly corresponds to TRBD1 (5 bases). Germline-derived CDR1 and CDR2 are MNHEY and SVGAGI. V was clipped by 6 bases and J by 1 base, with 15 bases between them. CDR3 length: 15 amino acids. Here the CDR3 reads CASRPRGEANTEAFF. DNA of the CDR3: TGTGCCAGCAGGCCCCGAGGGGAGGCGAACACTGAAGCTTTCTTT.

The V gene is TRBV5-6, the J gene TRBJ1-5; D is undetermined. CDR3 length equals 17 residues. The germline CDR1 and CDR2 sequences are SGHDT and YYEEEE. Trimming removed 2 bases from V and 2 bases from J, with 17 bases in between. In DNA form, the CDR3 reads TGTGCCAGCAGCTTTCGGGGAGGGCTAGCGGGCAATCAGCCCCAGCATTTT. The encoded protein is CASSFRGGLAGNQPQHF.

V and J are TRBV5-8 and TRBJ1-6, with a tentative D call TRBD1 (6 bases). Germline CDR1 and CDR2: SGHTS and YDEGEE. The ends were cut back, 0 bases at V and 10 bases at J, with 14 bases in the middle. The CDR3 is made up of 15 amino acids. CDR3 sequence reads: CASSLDLTGQSPLHF. The DNA of the CDR3 is TGTGCCAGCAGCTTGGATCTGACAGGACAATCACCCCTCCACTTT.

Only a few counts were recorded for this clone. This CDR3 reads CASSSRLAGVGDTQYF. For the CDR3, the DNA is TGTGCCAGCAGTTCCAGACTAGCGGGGGTCGGAGATACGCAGTATTTT. The V gene is TRBV2, the J gene TRBJ2-3, with 12 bases aligning to TRBD2. The CDR3 is 16 residues long. V gave up 5 bases and J gave up 5 bases; unmatched junction bases: 8. Germline CDR1 reads SNHLY; CDR2 reads FYNNEI.

The chain joins TRBV6-6 to TRBJ1-1; D might be TRBD1 (6 bases). Germline V lookup: CDR1 MNHNY, CDR2 SVGAGI (reference sequence). V was clipped by 9 bases and J by 8 bases, with 13 bases between them. The CDR3 is made up of 11 amino acids. CDR3 residues: CASGRTVEAFF. For the CDR3, the DNA is TGTGCCAGTGGGCGGACAGTCGAAGCTTTCTTT.

The V call is TRBV4-2, the J call TRBJ2-1, with 10 positions matching TRBD1. V trimming: 5 bases; J trimming: 4 bases; junction bases outside the gene matches: 5. CDR3 size: 15 residues. Germline lookup yields CDR1 LGHNA and CDR2 YNFKEQ. DNA of the CDR3: TGTGCCAGCAGCTACGGGACAGGGGCTTACAATGAGCAGTTCTTC. This translates into CASSYGTGAYNEQFF.

The V gene is TRBV28, the J gene TRBJ2-6; 12 bases agree with TRBD1. CDR1 and CDR2 from the germline V gene are MDHEN and SYDVKM. V dropped 4 bases and J dropped 4; count of bases not matched to a gene: 8. The CDR3 is made up of 18 amino acids. DNA for the CDR3: TGTGCCAGCAGTTCCCCGGGACAGGGGGCGTGGGGGGCCAACGTCCTGACTTTC. It translates to CASSSPGQGAWGANVLTF.

This clone was recorded at least ten times. This chain connects TRBV5-4 to TRBJ2-3, with 7 bases matching TRBD2. The CDR3 totals 16 residues. V lost 3 bases and J lost 3; bases outside the gene matches: 10. CDR1 is SGHNT and CDR2 is YYREEE in the germline V gene (reference sequence). The CDR3 DNA reads TGTGCCAGCAGCTGGGCCTCTAGCGGACTGACAGATACGCAGTATTTT. The encoded protein is CASSWASSGLTDTQYF.